A single sample is the source of the 18 T cell receptor beta chains below, sequenced in a study of regulatory and conventional T cells in RAG deficiency. The protocol was immunoSEQ multiplex PCR, while the TCRdb copy is restricted to in-frame clones and leaves out a portion. Here the sample spans roughly 20,000 clones, about 87% being singletons. Regulatory T cells were sorted from blood as CD4+ CD25-high CD127-low cells. These data were likewise used in another study, on regulatory T cells. In that study: Primers: 52 TRBV forward and 13 TRBJ reverse.

The sample taken for sequencing was Tregs sorted from blood. Source of these receptors: a human donor in good health.

J is TRBJ2-5 and V is TRBV19; the match to TRBD2 covers 9 bases. Gene TRBJ2-7 matches the end of the DNA better, so the J call may be wrong. The CDR3 sequence is 14 residues long. Germline loops: CDR1 LNHDA, CDR2 SQIVND (reference sequence). The CDR3 protein is CASSAGGPGNEQYF. The CDR3 DNA follows: TGTGCCAGTAGTGCGGGAGGGCCGGGCAACGAGCAGTACTTC.

V gene TRBV30 combines with J gene TRBJ2-7; the match to TRBD1 covers 8 bases. The CDR3 consists of 13 residues. Germline assignment: CDR1 GTSNPN and CDR2 SVGIG (reference sequence). V lost 7 bases and J lost 3; bases outside the gene matches: 8. CDR3 region: CASDPQGGYEQYF. The CDR3 coding sequence is TGTGCCTCAGACCCACAGGGGGGCTACGAGCAGTACTTC.

The rearrangement uses TRBV19 and TRBJ2-1, with unresolved D. CDR3 length: 14 amino acids. Trimming took 10 bases from V and 1 from J, leaving 14 bases between them. In germline, CDR1 is LNHDA, CDR2 SQIVND (reference sequence). Written as DNA, the CDR3 is TGTGCCACTAATTCGGGTAGGTCCTACAATGAGCAGTTCTTC. It yields the protein CATNSGRSYNEQFF.

The chain has TRBV7-3 and TRBJ2-5, with D perhaps matching TRBD1 or TRBD2 (6 bases each). This CDR3 has 14 amino acids. From germline, CDR1 is SGHTA and CDR2 FQGTGA. Trimming cost V 5 bases and J 7 bases, with 17 bases left between them. The CDR3 protein is CASSPNSGAGTQYF. DNA for the CDR3: TGTGCCAGCAGCCCTAATTCGGGGGCAGGGACCCAGTACTTC.

About this clone itself: An end of the junction does not agree with germline; a read error may underlie this. This chain connects TRBV19 to TRBJ2-7; tentatively, D is TRBD1 (5 bases). This CDR3 contains 14 residues. Germline assignment: CDR1 LNHDA and CDR2 SQIVND (reference sequence). The CDR3 here is CASSPGRVRLAEDF. The CDR3 region has the DNA TGTGCCAGTAGTCCGGGCAGGGTCCGTCTGGCGGAAGACTTC.

This clone was detected only a few times. J is TRBJ1-3 and V is TRBV14; D remains ambiguous. V lost 4 bases and J 4 bases, leaving 14 bases between the germline ends. Germline V gene data show CDR1 as SGHDN and CDR2 as FVKESK. This CDR3 spans 15 amino acids. CDR3 DNA: TGTGCCAGCAGCCCTCTGAATCTTCAGGGAAACACCATATATTTT. It specifies CASSPLNLQGNTIYF.

V and J are TRBV28 and TRBJ2-1, with D unresolved. CDR1 is MDHEN, CDR2 SYDVKM, per germline. V lost 6 bases and J lost 3, with 6 bases in between. This CDR3 has 12 residues. This CDR3 reads CASSRNYNEQFF. CDR3 bases: TGTGCCAGCAGCAGGAACTACAATGAGCAGTTCTTC.

This clone was detected once. The chain employs TRBV19 and TRBJ2-3, with TRBD2 identical over 10 bases. The CDR3 extends over 17 amino acids. Germline-derived CDR1 and CDR2 are LNHDA and SQIVND (reference sequence). The V segment lost 3 bases and the J segment 0 bases; nucleotides outside the gene matches: 6. The CDR3 bases are TGTGCCAGTAGTATCCCTAGCGGGGGAACTAGCACAGATACGCAGTATTTT. It yields the protein CASSIPSGGTSTDTQYF.

The gene calls are TRBV2 and TRBJ1-5; the match to TRBD1 covers 8 bases. V was clipped by 7 bases and J by 4 bases; unmatched bases: 6. CDR1 SNHLY and CDR2 FYNNEI come from the germline V gene. The CDR3 runs 14 residues. CDR3 sequence: CASKIDRGNQPQHF. The CDR3 bases are TGTGCCAGCAAGATAGACAGGGGAAATCAGCCCCAGCATTTT. Full variable domain (missing parts from reference TRBV2 and TRBJ1-5): EPEVTQTPSHQVTQMGQEVILRCVPISNHLYFYWYRQILGQKVEFLVSFYNNEISEKSEIFDDQFSVERPDGSNFTLKIRSTKLEDSAMYFCASKIDRGNQPQHFGDGTRLSIL.

This clone appeared a few times. This chain connects TRBV6-5 to TRBJ2-7, with D possibly being TRBD1 or TRBD2 (6 bases each). CDR3 size: 15 residues. CDR1 is MNHEY, CDR2 SVGAGI, per germline. Trimming removed 2 bases from V and 1 base from J, with 12 bases in between. The CDR3: CASSYGGTRSYEQYF. The CDR3 nucleotides read TGTGCCAGCAGTTACGGAGGGACACGTTCCTACGAGCAGTACTTC.

The V and J genes are TRBV5-1 and TRBJ1-2; D uncertain. Germline CDR1 is SGHRS and CDR2 is YFSETQ. V lost 1 base and J lost 4, with 23 bases in between. The CDR3 length is 18 residues. CDR3: CASSLSFAWGDGAYGYTF. In nucleotides, the CDR3 is TGCGCCAGCAGCTTGAGTTTTGCTTGGGGTGACGGAGCCTATGGCTACACCTTC. Full variable domain (missing parts from reference TRBV5-1 and TRBJ1-2): KAGVTQTPRYLIKTRGQQVTLSCSPISGHRSVSWYQQTPGQGLQFLFEYFSETQRNKGNFPGRFSGRQFSNSRSEMNVSTLELGDSALYLCASSLSFAWGDGAYGYTFGSGTRLTVV.

The genes are TRBV28 and TRBJ1-2, with D unclear. V was shortened by 1 base and J by 8 bases, with 8 bases between the two germline ends. The germline V gene has CDR1 MDHEN and CDR2 SYDVKM. The CDR3 spans 12 residues. The CDR3, as DNA: TGTGCCAGCAGTTTATACATGGGGGGCTACACCTTC. It specifies CASSLYMGGYTF.

The CDR3 spells CASSLQGRGSPLHF. DNA of the CDR3: TGCGCCAGCAGCTTACAGGGTCGCGGTTCACCCCTCCACTTT. The chain uses TRBV5-1 and TRBJ1-6, with a tentative D call TRBD1 (6 bases). The germline V gene encodes CDR1 SGHRS and CDR2 YFSETQ. Trimming removed 2 bases at V and 9 bases at J, with 12 bases between. The CDR3 consists of 14 residues. Full variable domain (rest looked up from reference TRBV5-1 and TRBJ1-6): KAGVTQTPRYLIKTRGQQVTLSCSPISGHRSVSWYQQTPGQGLQFLFEYFSETQRNKGNFPGRFSGRQFSNSRSEMNVSTLELGDSALYLCASSLQGRGSPLHFGNGTRLTVT.

The rearrangement uses TRBV6-1 and TRBJ2-7; 14 bases are a match to TRBD2. CDR1 and CDR2 (germline): MNHNS, SASEGT. CDR3 length equals 14 residues. The V segment lost 6 bases and the J segment 7 bases; nucleotides outside the gene matches: 5. CDR3 loop: CASSRLAGGREQYF. CDR3 nucleotide sequence: TGTGCCAGCAGCCGACTAGCGGGAGGGCGAGAGCAGTACTTC.

This clone has just one count. The chain combines TRBV6-4 with TRBJ1-4; D might be TRBD1 (6 bases). The V end lost 8 bases, the J end lost 3 bases, and 16 bases lay between the germline ends. CDR1 is MRHNA and CDR2 is SNTAGT in the germline V gene. CDR3 size: 15 residues. CDR3 in DNA: TGTGCCAGCTCGGTCACCGGACAGTCTAATGAAAAACTGTTTTTT. Its protein is CASSVTGQSNEKLFF.

This clone was detected once. This chain links TRBV5-8 with TRBJ2-7; 11 nucleotides agree with TRBD1. The CDR3 length is 16 residues. With V trimmed by 2 bases and J by 5 bases, 9 bases remained unmatched. Germline loops: CDR1 SGHTS, CDR2 YDEGEE. CDR3 nucleotide sequence: TGTGCCAGCAGCTTTCGGACAGGGGGCCTTCAGGACGAGCAGTACTTC. It encodes CASSFRTGGLQDEQYF.

This sequence joins TRBV9 and TRBJ2-5; D is possibly TRBD1 (5 bases). Germline V gene data show CDR1 as SGDLS and CDR2 as YYNGEE. The CDR3 loop spans 13 amino acids. Trimming stripped 2 bases from V and 5 bases from J, with 10 bases between. The CDR3 loop reads CASSVQGSETQYF. Here the CDR3 DNA reads TGTGCCAGCAGCGTTCAGGGTTCGGAGACCCAGTACTTC.

The chain combines TRBV20-1 with TRBJ1-5; D gene uncertain. This CDR3 region has 11 residues. Germline V gene lookup returns CDR1 DFQATT and CDR2 SNEGSKA (reference sequence). V was pared by 3 bases and J by 9 bases, with 9 bases between. CDR3 in amino acids: CSARVTGPQHF. CDR3 in DNA: TGCAGTGCTAGGGTTACGGGGCCCCAGCATTTT.